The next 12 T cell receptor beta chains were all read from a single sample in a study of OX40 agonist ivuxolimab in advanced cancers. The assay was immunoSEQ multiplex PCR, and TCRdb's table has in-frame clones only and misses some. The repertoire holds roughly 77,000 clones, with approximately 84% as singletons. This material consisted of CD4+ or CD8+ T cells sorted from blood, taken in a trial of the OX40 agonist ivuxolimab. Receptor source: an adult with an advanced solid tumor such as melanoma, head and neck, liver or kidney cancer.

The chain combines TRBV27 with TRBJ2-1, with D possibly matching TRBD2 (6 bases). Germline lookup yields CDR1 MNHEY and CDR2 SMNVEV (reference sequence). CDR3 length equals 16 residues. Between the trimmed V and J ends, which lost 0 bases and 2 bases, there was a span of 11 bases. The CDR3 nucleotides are TGTGCCAGCAGTTTATCTCCGGGGGTTACCTACAATGAGCAGTTCTTC. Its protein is CASSLSPGVTYNEQFF.

The CDR3 spells CASRPRGVQLFF. Here the CDR3 DNA reads TGTGCCAGCAGACCGAGGGGGGTCCAACTGTTTTTT. The V call is TRBV28, the J call TRBJ1-4; weak D call: TRBD1 (6 bases). The CDR3 has 12 residues. The germline CDR1 and CDR2 sequences are MDHEN and SYDVKM. Trimming took 6 bases from V and 12 from J, leaving 14 bases between them.

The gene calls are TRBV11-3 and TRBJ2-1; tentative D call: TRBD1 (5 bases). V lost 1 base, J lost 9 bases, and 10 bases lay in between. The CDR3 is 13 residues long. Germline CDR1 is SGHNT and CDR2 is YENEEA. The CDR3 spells CASSLGGVSEQFF. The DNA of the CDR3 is TGTGCCAGCAGCTTAGGGGGCGTGAGTGAGCAGTTCTTC.

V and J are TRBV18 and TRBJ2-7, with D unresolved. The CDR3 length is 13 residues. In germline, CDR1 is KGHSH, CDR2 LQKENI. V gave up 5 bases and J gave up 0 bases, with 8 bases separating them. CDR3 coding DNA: TGTGCCAGCTCATTCGCAGCCTCCTACGAGCAGTACTTC. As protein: CASSFAASYEQYF.

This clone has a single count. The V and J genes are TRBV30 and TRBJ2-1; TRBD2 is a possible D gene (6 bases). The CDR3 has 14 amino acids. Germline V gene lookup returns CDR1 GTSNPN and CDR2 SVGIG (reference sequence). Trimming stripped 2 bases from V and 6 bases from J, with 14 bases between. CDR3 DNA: TGTGCCTGGAGTAAAGGACTACCCACCAATGAGCAGTTCTTC. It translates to CAWSKGLPTNEQFF.

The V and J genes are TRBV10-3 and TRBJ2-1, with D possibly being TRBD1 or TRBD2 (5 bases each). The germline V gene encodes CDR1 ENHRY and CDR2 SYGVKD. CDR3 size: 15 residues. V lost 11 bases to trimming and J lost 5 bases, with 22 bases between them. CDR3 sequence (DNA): TGTGCCGCACGGGGCGATAGCCGACCTAACAATGAGCAGTTCTTC. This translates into CAARGDSRPNNEQFF.

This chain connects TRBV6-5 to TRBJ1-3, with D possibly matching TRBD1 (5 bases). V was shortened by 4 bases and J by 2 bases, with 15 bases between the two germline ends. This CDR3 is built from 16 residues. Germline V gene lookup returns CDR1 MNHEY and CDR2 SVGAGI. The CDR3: CASSFGGLGPGNTIYF. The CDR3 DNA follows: TGTGCCAGCAGTTTTGGGGGGTTGGGGCCTGGAAACACCATATATTTT.

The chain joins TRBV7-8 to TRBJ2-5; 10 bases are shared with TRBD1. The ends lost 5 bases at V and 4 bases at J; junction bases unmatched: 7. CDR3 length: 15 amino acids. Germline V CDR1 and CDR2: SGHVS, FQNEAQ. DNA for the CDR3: TGTGCCAGCAGCCCAGGGACAGGGGCCAGAGAGACCCAGTACTTC. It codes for CASSPGTGARETQYF.

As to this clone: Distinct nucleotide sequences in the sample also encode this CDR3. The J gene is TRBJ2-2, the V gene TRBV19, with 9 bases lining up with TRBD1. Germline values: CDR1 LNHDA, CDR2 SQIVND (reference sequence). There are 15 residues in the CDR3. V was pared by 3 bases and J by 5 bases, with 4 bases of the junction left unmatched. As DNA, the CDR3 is TGTGCCAGTAGTATCGGACAGGGGTGGACCGGGGAGCTGTTTTTT. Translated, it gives CASSIGQGWTGELFF.

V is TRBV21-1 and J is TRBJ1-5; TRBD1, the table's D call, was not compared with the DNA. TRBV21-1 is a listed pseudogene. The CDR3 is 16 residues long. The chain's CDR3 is CATQGRDIYSNQPQHF. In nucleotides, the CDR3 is TGTGCCACCCAGGGCCGGGACATTTATAGCAATCAGCCCCAGCATTTT.

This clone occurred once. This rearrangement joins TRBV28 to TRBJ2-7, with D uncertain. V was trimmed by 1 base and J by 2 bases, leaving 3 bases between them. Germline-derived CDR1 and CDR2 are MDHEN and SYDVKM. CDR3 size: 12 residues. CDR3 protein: CASSLSAYEQYF. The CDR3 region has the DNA TGTGCCAGCAGTTTATCTGCCTACGAGCAGTACTTC.

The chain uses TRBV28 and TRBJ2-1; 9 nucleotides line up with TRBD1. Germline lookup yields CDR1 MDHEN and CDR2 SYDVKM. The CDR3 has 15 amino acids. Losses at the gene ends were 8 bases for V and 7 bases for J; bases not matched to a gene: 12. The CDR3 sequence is CASSSGTGIFNEQFF. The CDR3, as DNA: TGTGCCAGCTCATCCGGGACAGGGATTTTTAATGAGCAGTTCTTC.